This T cell receptor beta chain originates from a study of T cell responses to AZD1222 COVID-19 vaccine. Study overall: Analyses pooled second doses at about 4 or about 12 weeks.

Study findings and constraints: Along spike, vaccine-associated CD4 TCRs were found throughout, with dominance at 160-218 and 743-854. It was only a handful of AZD1222 recipients who were seropositive at baseline. Females outnumbered males among donors, who were mostly white British; clonal diversity was possibly underestimated.

Points on this clone: Its antigen is undetermined.

Deletions cut 0 bases from V and 2 bases from J, with 19 bases between. The CDR3 loop spans 18 amino acids. Germline V lookup: CDR1 PRHDT, CDR2 FYEKMQ (reference sequence). Repertoires were generated with immunoSEQ multiplex PCR, while TCRdb's copy carries only in-frame clones and drops some. Among under 130,000 clones listed, around 95% were seen once. The chain recombines TRBV13 with TRBJ2-5, with D unclear. The sequence was obtained from an adult in good health. Material: peripheral blood, obtained on day 0 of AZD1222 vaccination. The chain's CDR3 is CASSLGLRQAIGQETQYF. In DNA form, the CDR3 reads TGTGCCAGCAGCTTAGGCCTCCGGCAGGCTATAGGACAAGAGACCCAGTACTTC.